This TCR beta chain was recovered during a study of T cell responses to AZD1222 COVID-19 vaccine. Whole-study findings and limits: There were mostly white British donors and more females than males, and clonal diversity was possibly underestimated. A rise in Spike-specific TCR breadth and depth followed two AZD1222 doses.

Comments on this clone: Its antigen remains unknown.

With 0 bases removed from V and 3 bases from J, the gap between germline ends came to 9 bases. The CDR3 runs to 15 residues. Germline CDR1 SEHNR, CDR2 FQNEAQ (reference sequence). The data were produced by immunoSEQ multiplex PCR, yet TCRdb's version contains in-frame clones alone and is incomplete. Seen here are about 110,000 clones, roughly 87% observed once, and the top ten hold under 2.5%. Sample: peripheral blood, taken 28 days after the second AZD1222 dose. The V gene is TRBV7-9, the J gene TRBJ2-1; D ambiguous. This TCR derives from an adult who received the AZD1222 COVID-19 vaccine. The CDR3 coding sequence is TGTGCCAGCAGCTTAGCGAGTGATCTCTACAATGAGCAGTTCTTC. It is translated as CASSLASDLYNEQFF.